This T cell receptor (beta chain) came from a study of blood T cell repertoires in COVID-19. Across the study: The United States, Italy and Spain supplied acute and convalescent COVID-19 samples. T cells, B-cell-depleted T cells, or PBMCs supplied cDNA or gDNA.

Seattle patients were enrolled while actively infected and followed longitudinally. The V gene lost 0 bases and the J gene lost 4 bases, with 13 bases spanning the gap. The CDR3 runs 15 residues. Germline V gives CDR1 SGDLS, CDR2 YYNGEE. In the original workflow: Reference gene primers were amplified, and this amplification served to estimate nucleated cell counts. TCRdb's table, derived via immunoSEQ multiplex PCR, lists solely in-frame clones and lacks some. V, J and clone size reflect that table, while D and trimming were determined from the DNA. The table lists around 300,000 clones, roughly 90% of them singletons.

The V call is TRBV9, the J call TRBJ2-5; tentative D call: TRBD2 (7 bases). The TCR was taken from a woman aged 25 to 39 with COVID-19, enrolled during active disease. Sequencing input: peripheral blood. CDR3 nucleotide sequence: TGTGCCAGCAGCGTAGCCCTAAGGGGGGGAGAGACCCAGTACTTC. Translating gives CASSVALRGGETQYF.